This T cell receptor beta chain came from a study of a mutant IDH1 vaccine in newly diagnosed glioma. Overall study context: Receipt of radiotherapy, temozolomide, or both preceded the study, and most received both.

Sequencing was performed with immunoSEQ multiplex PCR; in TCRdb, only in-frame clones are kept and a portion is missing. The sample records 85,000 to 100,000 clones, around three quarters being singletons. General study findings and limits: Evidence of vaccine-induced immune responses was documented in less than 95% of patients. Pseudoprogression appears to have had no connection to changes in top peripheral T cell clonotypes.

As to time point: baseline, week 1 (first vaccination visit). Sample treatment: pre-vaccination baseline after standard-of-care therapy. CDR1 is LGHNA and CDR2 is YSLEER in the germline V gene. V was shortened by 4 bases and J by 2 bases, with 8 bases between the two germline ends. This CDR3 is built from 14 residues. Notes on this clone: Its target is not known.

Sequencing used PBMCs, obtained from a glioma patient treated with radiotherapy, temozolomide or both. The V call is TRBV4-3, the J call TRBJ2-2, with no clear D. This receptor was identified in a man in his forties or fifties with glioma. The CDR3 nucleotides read TGCGCCAGCAGCCGGCAGGTTAACACCGGGGAGCTGTTTTTT. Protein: CASSRQVNTGELFF.